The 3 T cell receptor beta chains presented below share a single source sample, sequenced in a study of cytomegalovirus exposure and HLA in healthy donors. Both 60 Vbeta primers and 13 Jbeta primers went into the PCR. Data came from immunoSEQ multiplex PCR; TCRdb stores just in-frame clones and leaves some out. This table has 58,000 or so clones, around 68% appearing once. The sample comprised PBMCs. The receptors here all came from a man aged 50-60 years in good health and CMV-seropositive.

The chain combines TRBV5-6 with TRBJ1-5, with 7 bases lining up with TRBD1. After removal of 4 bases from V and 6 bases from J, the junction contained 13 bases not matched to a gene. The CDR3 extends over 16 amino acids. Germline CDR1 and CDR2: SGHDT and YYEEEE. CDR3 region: CASSARQGGHAQPQHF. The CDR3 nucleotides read TGTGCCAGCAGCGCCAGACAGGGAGGACACGCTCAGCCCCAGCATTTT.

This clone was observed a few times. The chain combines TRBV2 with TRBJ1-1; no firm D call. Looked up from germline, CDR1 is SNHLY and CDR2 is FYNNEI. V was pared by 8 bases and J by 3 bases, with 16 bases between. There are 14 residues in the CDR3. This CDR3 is CASVPRWRDTEAFF. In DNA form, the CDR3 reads TGTGCCAGCGTTCCCCGGTGGAGGGACACTGAAGCTTTCTTT.

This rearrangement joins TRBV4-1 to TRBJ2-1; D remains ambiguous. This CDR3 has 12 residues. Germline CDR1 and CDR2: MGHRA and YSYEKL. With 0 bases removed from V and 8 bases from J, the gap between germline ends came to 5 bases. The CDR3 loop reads CASSQESYEQFF. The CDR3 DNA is TGCGCCAGCAGCCAAGAATCGTATGAGCAGTTCTTC.